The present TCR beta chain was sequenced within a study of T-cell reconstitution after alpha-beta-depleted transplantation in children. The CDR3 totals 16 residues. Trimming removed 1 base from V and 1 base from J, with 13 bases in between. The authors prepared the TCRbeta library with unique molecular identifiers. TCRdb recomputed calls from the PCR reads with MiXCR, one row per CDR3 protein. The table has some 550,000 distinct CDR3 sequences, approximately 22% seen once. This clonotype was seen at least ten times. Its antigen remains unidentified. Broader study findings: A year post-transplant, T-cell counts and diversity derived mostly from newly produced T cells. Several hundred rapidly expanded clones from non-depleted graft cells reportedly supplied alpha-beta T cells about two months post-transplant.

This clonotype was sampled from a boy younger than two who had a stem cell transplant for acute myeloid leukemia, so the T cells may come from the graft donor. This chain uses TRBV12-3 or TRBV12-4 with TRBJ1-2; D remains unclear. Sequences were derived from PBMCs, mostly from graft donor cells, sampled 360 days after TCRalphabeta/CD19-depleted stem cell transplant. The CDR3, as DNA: TGTGCCAGCAGTTTAGGGACTGTAGACGTTAACTATGGCTACACCTTC. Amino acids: CASSLGTVDVNYGYTF.